Following are 27 T cell receptor beta chains from one sample sequenced in a study of blood T cell repertoires in COVID-19. The repertoire was sequenced with immunoSEQ multiplex PCR; TCRdb's copy has only in-frame clones and lacks some. The sample has some 120,000 clones, around four fifths seen once. The sequenced material came from peripheral blood. These TCRs come from a man between 65 and 79 years old with acute or convalescent COVID-19.

About this clone: At one end the junction does not follow the germline gene, possibly because of a read error. This sequence joins TRBV7-7 and TRBJ2-2, with D perhaps TRBD1 (5 bases). The germline CDR1 and CDR2 sequences are SSHAT and FNYEAQ (reference sequence). The CDR3 is 14 amino acids. The CDR3 DNA reads as TGTGCTAGCAGCTTAGTAGGGGAAGGCGGGGAGCTGTTTTTT. It yields the protein CASSLVGEGGELFF.

The DNA of the CDR3 is TGTGCCGGGGCCGGGACACCGAATGAAAAACTGTTTTTT. Its translation is CAGAGTPNEKLFF. The V gene is TRBV28, the J gene TRBJ1-4, with TRBD1 as a possible D gene (6 bases). This CDR3 is 13 amino acids long. Germline lookup yields CDR1 MDHEN and CDR2 SYDVKM. V lost 11 bases and J lost 5, with 15 bases in between. Together with reference TRBV28 and TRBJ1-4, the CDR3 gives the full variable domain: DVKVTQSSRYLVKRTGEKVFLECVQDMDHENMFWYRQDPGLGLRLIYFSYDVKMKEKGDIPEGYSVSREKKERFSLILESASTNQTSMYLCAGAGTPNEKLFFGSGTQLSVL.

The chain combines TRBV11-2 with TRBJ1-2, with D perhaps TRBD1 (6 bases). The V end lost 3 bases, the J end lost 8 bases, and 10 bases lay between the germline ends. Germline values: CDR1 SGHAT, CDR2 FQNNGV. CDR3 length: 12 residues. CDR3 coding DNA: TGTGCCAGCAGCTTCGGGACAATGGGCTACACCTTC. It yields the protein CASSFGTMGYTF. Together with reference TRBV11-2 and TRBJ1-2, the CDR3 gives the full variable domain: EAGVAQSPRYKIIEKRQSVAFWCNPISGHATLYWYQQILGQGPKLLIQFQNNGVVDDSQLPKDRFSAERLKGVDSTLKIQPAKLEDSAVYLCASSFGTMGYTFGSGTRLTVV.

This chain joins TRBV29-1 and TRBJ2-1; TRBD2 agrees at 8 bases. The CDR3 covers 13 residues. The J segment lost 14 bases and the V segment lost 7 bases, leaving 16 bases of the junction unmatched. The germline V gene has CDR1 SQVTM and CDR2 ANQGSEA. In DNA form, the CDR3 reads TGCAGCGCCAGCCCGGGACTAGTTAGTTGGGAGTTCTTC. This gives the protein CSASPGLVSWEFF.

The chain couples TRBV6-5 to TRBJ2-3; possible D gene TRBD2, 6 bases. The germline V and J ends were trimmed by 6 bases and 5 bases, with 9 bases remaining between them. This CDR3 has 12 residues. Germline assignment: CDR1 MNHEY and CDR2 SVGAGI. The CDR3 region is CASSRTKDTQYF. The CDR3 bases are TGTGCCAGCAGCCGGACTAAAGATACGCAGTATTTT.

CDR3 DNA: TGCGCCAGCAGCCCATCCTTGGCCAATTCACCCCTCCACTTT. This gives the protein CASSPSLANSPLHF. This chain uses TRBV5-1 with TRBJ1-6; no reliable D call. In germline, CDR1 is SGHRS, CDR2 YFSETQ. V lost 4 bases, J lost 7 bases, and 12 bases lay in between. The CDR3 is 14 amino acids.

The chain links TRBV19 to TRBJ1-5, with D uncertain. V lost 3 bases and J 7 bases, leaving 16 bases between the germline ends. Germline V gives CDR1 LNHDA, CDR2 SQIVND (reference sequence). This CDR3 is 15 amino acids long. Here the CDR3 reads CASSIKSGVGQPQHF. In DNA form, the CDR3 reads TGTGCCAGTAGTATTAAATCCGGGGTCGGACAGCCCCAGCATTTT.

The rearrangement uses TRBV29-1 and TRBJ1-6; D uncertain. V lost 4 bases and J lost 7, with 11 bases in between. Germline assignment: CDR1 SQVTM and CDR2 ANQGSEA. CDR3 size: 13 residues. CDR3 in amino acids: CSVGNGLNSPLHF. The CDR3 coding sequence is TGCAGCGTTGGGAACGGGTTAAATTCACCCCTCCACTTT.

The rearrangement uses TRBV6-6 and TRBJ1-5, with 7 bases fitting TRBD1. The V segment lost 5 bases and the J segment 0 bases; nucleotides outside the gene matches: 22. The germline V gene encodes CDR1 MNHNY and CDR2 SVGAGI (reference sequence). The CDR3 is 21 amino acids. The CDR3 sequence is CASSLPQNPTGRIHSNQPQHF. CDR3 nucleotides: TGTGCCAGCAGTCTGCCCCAAAATCCGACAGGGCGTATTCATAGCAATCAGCCCCAGCATTTT.

V usage is TRBV5-1 and J usage is TRBJ1-6; TRBD1 aligns across 9 bases. CDR3 length: 14 amino acids. Germline trimming cut 4 bases from V and 7 bases from J; bases unmatched to any gene: 3. Germline CDR1 SGHRS, CDR2 YFSETQ. Here the CDR3 DNA reads TGCGCCAGCAGCCATGGACAGGGGAATTCACCCCTCCACTTT. Amino acid sequence: CASSHGQGNSPLHF. The full variable domain, in which reference TRBV5-1 and TRBJ1-6 provide the parts outside the CDR3, is KAGVTQTPRYLIKTRGQQVTLSCSPISGHRSVSWYQQTPGQGLQFLFEYFSETQRNKGNFPGRFSGRQFSNSRSEMNVSTLELGDSALYLCASSHGQGNSPLHFGNGTRLTVT.

The chain is built from TRBV5-1 and TRBJ2-7; 10 bases match TRBD1. From germline, CDR1 is SGHRS and CDR2 YFSETQ. The CDR3 extends over 13 amino acids. The V segment lost 5 bases and the J segment 6 bases; nucleotides outside the gene matches: 5. The CDR3 loop reads CASSDRGQFEQYF. The DNA of the CDR3 is TGCGCCAGCAGTGACAGGGGGCAATTCGAGCAGTACTTC.

This chain uses TRBV15 with TRBJ1-5; 7 nucleotides agree with TRBD1. V lost 3 bases to trimming and J lost 9 bases; unmatched junction nucleotides: 14. CDR1 and CDR2 from the germline V gene are LNHNV and YYDKDF (reference sequence). The CDR3 is 16 residues long. The CDR3 protein is CATSRGDRTGLPPQHF. CDR3 nucleotide sequence: TGTGCCACCAGCAGGGGGGACAGAACAGGTCTTCCGCCCCAGCATTTT.

This clone appeared once. This chain joins TRBV5-1 and TRBJ1-6, with 9 bases that match TRBD1. The V and J ends lost 4 bases and 10 bases, in that order; junction bases with no gene match: 6. The CDR3 runs to 14 residues. Germline V gene lookup returns CDR1 SGHRS and CDR2 YFSETQ. This CDR3 reads CASSMGQGGSPLHF. The DNA for the CDR3 is TGCGCCAGCAGCATGGGACAGGGAGGCTCACCCCTCCACTTT.

This sequence joins TRBV5-1 and TRBJ1-6, with D possibly being TRBD1 (5 bases). V lost 0 bases and J 3 bases, leaving 7 bases between the germline ends. The CDR3 loop spans 15 amino acids. CDR1 SGHRS and CDR2 YFSETQ come from the germline V gene. The CDR3 here is CASSLAGGYNSPLHF. In DNA, the CDR3 is TGCGCCAGCAGCTTGGCCGGGGGCTATAATTCACCCCTCCACTTT.

The CDR3 is CASGVTGGLISSYEQYF. CDR3 DNA: TGTGCCAGCGGAGTTACAGGGGGCCTTATTAGCTCCTACGAGCAGTACTTC. The V gene is TRBV28, the J gene TRBJ2-7; 9 nucleotides match TRBD1. Per the germline V gene, CDR1 is MDHEN and CDR2 is SYDVKM. With V trimmed by 8 bases and J by 0 bases, 14 bases remained unmatched. The CDR3 runs to 17 residues.

The rearrangement uses TRBV5-1 and TRBJ2-7; 9 bases line up with TRBD1. V shed 4 bases and J 6 bases; nucleotides not matched to a gene: 5. The CDR3 has 13 amino acids. CDR1 and CDR2 from the germline V gene are SGHRS and YFSETQ. The CDR3: CASSAGQGGEQYF. The CDR3 DNA reads TGCGCCAGCAGCGCGGGACAGGGAGGCGAGCAGTACTTC. Filled out from reference TRBV5-1 and TRBJ2-7, the complete variable domain reads KAGVTQTPRYLIKTRGQQVTLSCSPISGHRSVSWYQQTPGQGLQFLFEYFSETQRNKGNFPGRFSGRQFSNSRSEMNVSTLELGDSALYLCASSAGQGGEQYFGPGTRLTVT.

The chain has TRBV19 and TRBJ1-5, with 7 positions matching TRBD1. V lost 5 bases, J lost 3 bases, and 22 bases stayed unmatched. From germline, CDR1 is LNHDA and CDR2 SQIVND (reference sequence). CDR3 length: 20 residues. The CDR3 loop reads CASSPGRTGVMSTPNQPQHF. The CDR3 DNA is TGTGCCAGTAGTCCGGGAAGGACAGGAGTTATGTCTACCCCCAATCAGCCCCAGCATTTT.

V gene TRBV9 combines with J gene TRBJ2-7; TRBD2 matches 7 bases. Germline trimming cut 2 bases from V and 6 bases from J; bases unmatched to any gene: 5. This CDR3 has 13 amino acids. Germline V gene data show CDR1 as SGDLS and CDR2 as YYNGEE. The CDR3 loop is CASSVGREREQYF. DNA for the CDR3: TGTGCCAGCAGCGTCGGGCGGGAGCGCGAGCAGTACTTC.

This sequence joins TRBV27 and TRBJ2-3; TRBD2 matches at 9 bases. This CDR3 is 15 amino acids long. With 5 bases clipped from V and 1 base from J, the junction kept 4 bases outside the gene matches. The germline CDR1 and CDR2 sequences are MNHEY and SMNVEV (reference sequence). The CDR3 sequence is CASSVAGGGTDTQYF. CDR3 DNA sequence: TGTGCCAGCAGTGTCGCGGGGGGGGGCACAGATACGCAGTATTTT.

This chain uses TRBV4-1 with TRBJ1-5; D is possibly TRBD1 (6 bases). The germline V gene encodes CDR1 MGHRA and CDR2 YSYEKL. This CDR3 is built from 15 residues. V was cut by 0 bases and J by 9 bases, with 15 bases left in between. CDR3 protein: CASSQEGNRDGPQHF. The CDR3 DNA sequence: TGCGCCAGCAGCCAAGAGGGTAACAGGGATGGGCCCCAGCATTTT.

The CDR3, as DNA: TGTGCCAGCAGTGAAGGGGGGACAGGGATGGGCGAGCAGTACTTC. Translation gives CASSEGGTGMGEQYF. The chain employs TRBV6-1 and TRBJ2-7, with 9 bases identical to TRBD1. CDR3 length equals 15 residues. J lost 6 bases, V lost 1 base, and 7 bases had no gene match. CDR1 is MNHNS, CDR2 SASEGT, per germline.

This chain links TRBV7-2 with TRBJ1-1, with D uncertain. Germline assignment: CDR1 SGHTA and CDR2 FQGNSA. This CDR3 has 15 amino acids. V shed 1 base and J shed 0 bases, with 9 bases lying between them. In DNA, the CDR3 is TGTGCCAGCAGCTTAGTCGGAGGGCTGAACACTGAAGCTTTCTTT. This translates into CASSLVGGLNTEAFF.

CDR3 coding DNA: TGTGCCAGCAGAGTGTCAGGGCTCTCCTACGAGCAGTACTTC. It codes for CASRVSGLSYEQYF. The chain links TRBV2 to TRBJ2-7; TRBD1 might be the D (5 bases). Trimming removed 6 bases at V and 0 bases at J, with 12 bases between. CDR3 length: 14 amino acids. Looked up from germline, CDR1 is SNHLY and CDR2 is FYNNEI.

The rearrangement joins TRBV12-1 to TRBJ2-7; no check of the table's D call, TRBD2, against the DNA was made. TRBV12-1 is a pseudogene locus. This CDR3 spans 17 amino acids. The CDR3 region is CASSFYPPERGGWEQYF. CDR3 sequence (DNA): TGTGCCAGCAGCTTCTACCCGCCCGAGCGGGGGGGGTGGGAGCAGTACTTC.

In this sample, this clone turned up once. V and J are TRBV5-4 and TRBJ1-1; 8 bases line up with TRBD1. This CDR3 comprises 17 residues. Trimming at V came to 4 bases and at J to 5 bases, leaving 16 bases not matched to a gene. In germline, CDR1 is SGHNT, CDR2 YYREEE (reference sequence). The CDR3: CASSRGAGGAGKTEAFF. The CDR3 DNA reads TGTGCCAGCAGCCGGGGGGCAGGGGGCGCCGGGAAGACTGAAGCTTTCTTT.

This clone was observed a handful of times. The CDR3 loop is CASSTRLAGNNEQFF. The CDR3 DNA reads as TGTGCCAGCAGTACAAGACTAGCGGGTAACAATGAGCAGTTCTTC. This chain joins TRBV28 and TRBJ2-1, with 10 bases aligning to TRBD2. The ends lost 5 bases at V and 5 bases at J; junction bases unmatched: 6. The V gene's germline CDR1 is MDHEN and CDR2 SYDVKM. This CDR3 contains 15 residues.

V gene TRBV19 combines with J gene TRBJ2-7; maybe TRBD1 (6 bases). The V end was cut by 4 bases, the J end by 0 bases, with 10 bases between. Germline V gene sequence: CDR1 LNHDA, CDR2 SQIVND (reference sequence). The CDR3 covers 14 residues. CDR3 residues: CASSTTGSSYEQYF. As DNA, the CDR3 is TGTGCCAGTAGTACAACAGGGAGCTCCTACGAGCAGTACTTC.